These 16 T cell receptor beta chains came from one sample sequenced in a study of identical twins. TCRdb reanalysed the 5' RACE reads using MiXCR and keeps one entry per CDR3 protein. Seen here are roughly 630,000 distinct CDR3 sequences, under 8.5% observed once, and the top ten hold 1.6%. This sample was shared with a second study, whose subject was yellow fever vaccine responses in identical twins.

Source material: PBMCs. These receptors were collected from a woman aged 18-29 years in good health.

Concerning this clonotype: One junction end does not reproduce the germline sequence, and a read error may be involved. The chain uses TRBV12-3 or TRBV12-4 and TRBJ1-2; no firm D call. This CDR3 has 13 amino acids. CDR3 residues: CASSLASRYGYTF. CDR3 nucleotides: TGTGCCAGCAGTTTGGCCAGTCGCTATGGCTACACCTTT.

The chain has TRBV20-1 and TRBJ2-3; 13 bases agree with TRBD2. The length of the CDR3 is 15 residues. V trimming: 3 bases; J trimming: 2 bases; junction bases outside the gene matches: 2. The V gene's germline CDR1 is DFQATT and CDR2 SNEGSKA (reference sequence). This CDR3 reads CSARGTSGITDTQYF. The CDR3 region has the DNA TGCAGTGCTAGGGGGACTAGCGGGATCACAGATACGCAGTATTTT.

This sequence joins TRBV20-1 and TRBJ2-3; the match to TRBD2 covers 14 bases. This CDR3 has 14 amino acids. V lost 6 bases and J lost 8; bases outside the gene matches: 7. Germline CDR1 reads DFQATT; CDR2 reads SNEGSKA (reference sequence). The CDR3 sequence: CSAETSGRAATQYF. CDR3 nucleotide sequence: TGCAGTGCGGAGACTAGCGGGAGGGCCGCTACGCAGTATTTT.

The sample holds a few counts of this clonotype. V gene TRBV2 combines with J gene TRBJ1-5; 7 bases are shared with TRBD1. CDR1 SNHLY and CDR2 FYNNEI come from the germline V gene. Trimming took 6 bases from V and 3 from J; bases not matched to a gene: 5. The CDR3 sequence is 14 residues long. This CDR3 reads CASSNRGTNQPQHF. The DNA for the CDR3 is TGTGCCAGCAGCAACAGGGGCACCAATCAGCCCCAGCATTTT.

This clonotype appeared a few times. The chain employs TRBV28 and TRBJ2-3; TRBD2 matches at 7 bases. The CDR3 has 15 amino acids. CDR1 and CDR2 from the germline V gene are MDHEN and SYDVKM. The ends lost 5 bases at V and 1 base at J; junction bases unmatched: 6. The CDR3 bases are TGTGCCAGCAGTAAGGGACTACGGGGCACAGATACGCAGTATTTT. The encoded protein is CASSKGLRGTDTQYF.

This chain uses TRBV9 with TRBJ2-1; TRBD2 matches at 14 bases. Germline CDR1 and CDR2: SGDLS and YYNGEE. This CDR3 contains 16 residues. Trimming cost V 3 bases and J 9 bases; bases outside gene matches: 8. CDR3 in DNA: TGTGCCAGCAGCGCGGTGACTAGCGGGGGGGCGATTGAGCAGTTCTTC. Its translation is CASSAVTSGGAIEQFF. Using reference TRBV9 and TRBJ2-1 for the parts outside the CDR3, the full variable domain is DSGVTQTPKHLITATGQRVTLRCSPRSGDLSVYWYQQSLDQGLQFLIQYYNGEERAKGNILERFSAQQFPDLHSELNLSSLELGDSALYFCASSAVTSGGAIEQFFGPGTRLTVL.

This clonotype was observed a handful of times. The chain couples TRBV28 to TRBJ2-2; the match to TRBD2 covers 9 bases. Germline CDR1 MDHEN, CDR2 SYDVKM. This CDR3 is 15 amino acids long. J was trimmed by 3 bases and V by 7 bases; bases with no gene match: 6. CDR3 region: CASKAGGQDTGELFF. CDR3 in DNA: TGTGCCAGCAAGGCGGGGGGGCAGGACACCGGGGAGCTGTTTTTT.

The sample holds one count of this clonotype. It is likely a read error, because the conserved phenylalanine at the end of the CDR3 is missing. V and J are TRBV6-2 or TRBV6-3 and TRBJ2-1, with 12 bases matching TRBD2. Germline CDR1 is MNHEY and CDR2 is SVGEGT. The trim removed 4 bases at V and 4 bases at J, leaving 5 bases unmatched. This CDR3 has 16 amino acids. The CDR3 DNA reads as TGTGCCAGCAGTTTCGGACTAGCGGGGATATACAATGAGCAGTTCCTC. It specifies CASSFGLAGIYNEQFL.

The sample holds many counts of this clonotype. The V call is TRBV3-1, the J call TRBJ2-7, with 8 bases fitting TRBD1. This CDR3 region has 15 residues. J lost 3 bases, V lost 4 bases, and 8 bases had no gene match. Germline V lookup: CDR1 LGHDT, CDR2 YNNKEL (reference sequence). The CDR3 loop reads CASSLGTGPSYEQYF. The CDR3 region has the DNA TGTGCCAGCAGCCTCGGGACAGGCCCAAGCTACGAGCAGTACTTC.

This clonotype appeared many times. The genes are TRBV12-3 or TRBV12-4 and TRBJ1-2; D is ambiguous. The ends were cut back, 4 bases at V and 0 bases at J, with 12 bases in the middle. The CDR3 length is 15 residues. CDR3 bases: TGTGCCAGCAGTTCCTATCTGCGTGCTAACTATGGCTACACCTTC. Its translation: CASSSYLRANYGYTF.

Ten or more counts support this clonotype. The genes are TRBV7-3 and TRBJ2-1, with 13 positions matching TRBD2. The CDR3 has 16 amino acids. Germline V gives CDR1 SGHTA, CDR2 FQGTGA. V gave up 5 bases and J gave up 5 bases; unmatched junction bases: 6. The CDR3 sequence: CASSKSGLAGHNEQFF. The DNA of the CDR3 is TGTGCCAGCAGCAAATCGGGACTAGCGGGACACAATGAGCAGTTCTTC.

The J gene is TRBJ2-5, the V gene TRBV20-1; D unclear. Germline V gene data show CDR1 as DFQATT and CDR2 as SNEGSKA (reference sequence). The CDR3 length is 13 residues. Trimming cost V 3 bases and J 1 base, with 9 bases left between them. The CDR3 DNA is TGCAGTGCTAGTCCGGCGATCCAAGAGACCCAGTACTTC. Translated, it gives CSASPAIQETQYF.

This clonotype turned up a few times. The rearrangement links TRBV7-2 to TRBJ2-1, with D perhaps matching TRBD1 (6 bases). V gave up 5 bases and J gave up 10 bases, with 15 bases separating them. CDR3 length: 13 residues. CDR1 and CDR2 (germline): SGHTA, FQGNSA. CDR3 residues: CASSREPDREQFF. The CDR3 DNA follows: TGTGCCAGCAGCCGCGAACCAGACAGGGAGCAGTTCTTC.

The V and J genes are TRBV24-1 and TRBJ2-1; 9 bases are shared with TRBD2. V lost 2 bases, J lost 7 bases, and 8 bases stayed unmatched. From germline, CDR1 is KGHDR and CDR2 SFDVKD. There are 16 residues in the CDR3. This chain's CDR3 is CATSDSSVAGVNEQFF. CDR3 DNA: TGTGCCACCAGTGATTCATCCGTAGCGGGAGTGAATGAGCAGTTCTTC.

This clonotype has only a few counts. The chain carries TRBV11-2 and TRBJ2-5; the match to TRBD2 covers 8 bases. Trimming took 5 bases from V and 2 from J; bases not matched to a gene: 7. This CDR3 spans 15 amino acids. CDR1 is SGHAT, CDR2 FQNNGV, per germline. The CDR3 sequence is CASSPIAGRQETQYF. CDR3 DNA sequence: TGTGCCAGCAGCCCAATAGCGGGGAGACAAGAGACCCAGTACTTC.

Here the CDR3 reads CASSGNGMNTGELFF. CDR3 bases: TGCGCCAGCAGCGGGAACGGGATGAACACCGGGGAGCTGTTTTTT. The chain joins TRBV5-1 to TRBJ2-2; perhaps TRBD2 as D (5 bases). The V and J ends lost 4 bases and 1 base respectively, with 11 bases between them. Germline lookup yields CDR1 SGHRS and CDR2 YFSETQ. There are 15 residues in the CDR3.